A single sample is the source of the 23 T cell receptor beta chains below, sequenced in a study of OX40 agonist ivuxolimab in advanced cancers. Sequencing used immunoSEQ multiplex PCR; TCRdb keeps in-frame clones, though not all of them. The table shows over 70,000 clones, with around 89% occurring only once. Source: CD4+ or CD8+ T cells sorted from blood, taken in a trial of the OX40 agonist ivuxolimab. The origin of the receptors is an adult with an advanced solid tumor such as melanoma, head and neck, liver or kidney cancer.

The rearrangement joins TRBV5-8 to TRBJ1-2, with 8 bases aligning to TRBD1. J was trimmed by 8 bases and V by 4 bases; bases with no gene match: 4. This CDR3 has 12 residues. Per the germline V gene, CDR1 is SGHTS and CDR2 is YDEGEE. The DNA of the CDR3 is TGTGCCAGCAGCGCGGACAGGGACGGCTACACCTTC. Its protein product is CASSADRDGYTF.

The gene calls are TRBV7-9 and TRBJ2-1, with a weak D call TRBD2 (6 bases). Deletions cut 5 bases from V and 4 bases from J, with 18 bases between. CDR1 and CDR2 from the germline V gene are SEHNR and FQNEAQ (reference sequence). The CDR3 consists of 16 residues. The CDR3 DNA reads TGTGCCAGCAGCCCCCTATTGGGCGGGGTATACAATGAGCAGTTCTTC. This gives the protein CASSPLLGGVYNEQFF.

This clone was detected only once. The chain is built from TRBV27 and TRBJ2-7; D gene ambiguous. The germline CDR1 and CDR2 sequences are MNHEY and SMNVEV (reference sequence). CDR3 length: 12 amino acids. V was cut by 3 bases and J by 3 bases, with 6 bases left in between. The DNA for the CDR3 is TGTGCCAGCAGTTTGGGGAACTACGAGCAGTACTTC. It codes for CASSLGNYEQYF.

The rearrangement links TRBV11-2 to TRBJ2-3; D ambiguous. Germline CDR1 SGHAT, CDR2 FQNNGV. V dropped 5 bases and J dropped 5 bases, with 14 bases sitting between them. The CDR3 contains 14 residues. The CDR3 loop reads CASSLLERGDTQYF. CDR3 DNA: TGTGCCAGCAGCCTCTTAGAACGCGGAGATACGCAGTATTTT.

The rearrangement joins TRBV19 to TRBJ2-2, with D unclear. V dropped 5 bases and J dropped 2 bases, with 15 bases sitting between them. The germline V gene encodes CDR1 LNHDA and CDR2 SQIVND (reference sequence). The CDR3 sequence is 16 residues long. For the CDR3, the DNA is TGTGCCAGTAGTGGACCAAGCAGAGGAAACACCGGGGAGCTGTTTTTT. Encoded protein: CASSGPSRGNTGELFF.

The genes are TRBV28 and TRBJ1-1; D ambiguous. The CDR3 is 14 residues long. The germline gives CDR1 MDHEN, CDR2 SYDVKM. Trimming stripped 6 bases from V and 0 bases from J, with 11 bases between. The CDR3 nucleotides are TGTGCCAGCAGCCTGTCTCTTCTGAACACTGAAGCTTTCTTT. As protein: CASSLSLLNTEAFF. Based on the CDR3 plus reference TRBV28 and TRBJ1-1, the full variable domain is DVKVTQSSRYLVKRTGEKVFLECVQDMDHENMFWYRQDPGLGLRLIYFSYDVKMKEKGDIPEGYSVSREKKERFSLILESASTNQTSMYLCASSLSLLNTEAFFGQGTRLTVV.

This chain connects TRBV2 to TRBJ2-2; D uncertain. This CDR3 is 14 amino acids long. From germline, CDR1 is SNHLY and CDR2 FYNNEI. Trimming cost V 10 bases and J 4 bases, with 16 bases left between them. The DNA for the CDR3 is TGTGCCAATCGCGTAGGTCGTTCCACCGGGGAGCTGTTTTTT. This encodes CANRVGRSTGELFF. Combining the CDR3 with reference TRBV2 and TRBJ2-2 gives the whole variable domain EPEVTQTPSHQVTQMGQEVILRCVPISNHLYFYWYRQILGQKVEFLVSFYNNEISEKSEIFDDQFSVERPDGSNFTLKIRSTKLEDSAMYFCANRVGRSTGELFFGEGSRLTVL.

This clone has a single count. This chain uses TRBV7-9 with TRBJ1-1, with D maybe TRBD1 (5 bases). CDR3 length: 16 amino acids. The germline V gene has CDR1 SEHNR and CDR2 FQNEAQ (reference sequence). Trimming shortened V by 1 base and J by 3 bases, and 15 bases separated the two germline ends. The CDR3 here is CASSLGSGRGDTEAFF. DNA for the CDR3: TGTGCCAGCAGCTTAGGGTCTGGGAGAGGGGACACTGAAGCTTTCTTT.

This sequence joins TRBV30 and TRBJ2-5, with 7 bases that match TRBD2. This CDR3 is 17 amino acids long. Germline V CDR1 and CDR2: GTSNPN, SVGIG (reference sequence). After removal of 3 bases from V and 3 bases from J, the junction contained 16 bases not matched to a gene. The CDR3 DNA sequence: TGTGCCTGGAGCCCCCCTCCAACTAGCGATAGTGAAGAGACCCAGTACTTC. As protein: CAWSPPPTSDSEETQYF. The full variable domain, in which reference TRBV30 and TRBJ2-5 provide the parts outside the CDR3, is SQTIHQWPATLVQPVGSPLSLECTVEGTSNPNLYWYRQAAGRGLQLLFYSVGIGQISSEVPQNLSASRPQDRQFILSSKKLLLSDSGFYLCAWSPPPTSDSEETQYFGPGTRLLVL.

The rearrangement joins TRBV5-1 to TRBJ2-1; 7 bases align to TRBD2. The CDR3 is made up of 13 amino acids. V lost 0 bases, J lost 15 bases, and 9 bases stayed unmatched. Germline loops: CDR1 SGHRS, CDR2 YFSETQ. Written as DNA, the CDR3 is TGCGCCAGCAGCTTGGGTCTAGCGGCCCTTCCGTTCTTC. It is translated as CASSLGLAALPFF.

In this sample, this clone turned up once. J is TRBJ2-1 and V is TRBV2, with D hard to call. V lost 6 bases and J 8 bases, leaving 8 bases between the germline ends. Germline CDR1 reads SNHLY; CDR2 reads FYNNEI. The CDR3 has 11 amino acids. CDR3: CASRVLYEQFF. The DNA of the CDR3 is TGTGCCAGCAGGGTCCTCTATGAGCAGTTCTTC.

This chain uses TRBV6-5 with TRBJ2-1; D not certain. The CDR3 extends over 14 amino acids. Germline V gene data show CDR1 as MNHEY and CDR2 as SVGAGI. V was clipped by 2 bases and J by 4 bases, with 9 bases between them. For the CDR3, the DNA is TGTGCCAGCAGTTACAAGGGCCTTTACAATGAGCAGTTCTTC. This codes for CASSYKGLYNEQFF.

This chain connects TRBV5-4 to TRBJ2-7; 12 bases fit TRBD2. In germline, CDR1 is SGHNT, CDR2 YYREEE (reference sequence). The length of the CDR3 is 16 residues. Losses at the gene ends were 3 bases for V and 1 base for J; bases not matched to a gene: 5. Written as DNA, the CDR3 is TGTGCCAGCAGCTGGTGGACTAGCGGGGCATCCTACGAGCAGTACTTC. It encodes CASSWWTSGASYEQYF.

The V call is TRBV5-1, the J call TRBJ1-2; D is undetermined. CDR3 length: 14 residues. Germline assignment: CDR1 SGHRS and CDR2 YFSETQ. Trimming pared 0 bases from V and 2 bases from J, leaving 8 bases between. In nucleotides, the CDR3 is TGCGCCAGCAGCTTGGATACACAGAACTATGGCTACACCTTC. This translates into CASSLDTQNYGYTF.

The V and J genes are TRBV27 and TRBJ1-2, with D perhaps TRBD1 (5 bases). Trimming removed 6 bases at V and 3 bases at J, with 8 bases between. Germline CDR1 MNHEY, CDR2 SMNVEV (reference sequence). CDR3 length equals 12 residues. The CDR3 sequence: CASRGVDYGYTF. The CDR3 DNA reads as TGTGCCAGCAGGGGGGTGGACTATGGCTACACCTTC.

The rearrangement uses TRBV7-3 and TRBJ2-3; no clear D gene. The germline CDR1 and CDR2 sequences are SGHTA and FQGTGA. The V gene lost 3 bases and the J gene lost 3 bases, with 7 bases spanning the gap. This CDR3 has 13 amino acids. The DNA for the CDR3 is TGTGCCAGCAGCTTTAAGGGAACAGATACGCAGTATTTT. As protein: CASSFKGTDTQYF. Based on the CDR3 plus reference TRBV7-3 and TRBJ2-3, the full variable domain is GAGVSQTPSNKVTEKGKYVELRCDPISGHTALYWYRQSLGQGPEFLIYFQGTGAADDSGLPNDRFFAVRPEGSVSTLKIQRTERGDSAVYLCASSFKGTDTQYFGPGTRLTVL.

This clone occurred once. V usage is TRBV7-2 and J usage is TRBJ2-1; D is perhaps TRBD2 (5 bases). CDR1 is SGHTA and CDR2 is FQGNSA in the germline V gene. This CDR3 spans 14 amino acids. V gave up 7 bases and J gave up 2 bases, with 12 bases separating them. The CDR3 DNA follows: TGTGCCAGCAAAAATACCGGGACCTACAATGAGCAGTTCTTC. This gives the protein CASKNTGTYNEQFF.

The V gene is TRBV25-1, the J gene TRBJ2-1; the D is unclear. The germline CDR1 and CDR2 sequences are MGHDK and SYGVNS. Trimming stripped 5 bases from V and 7 bases from J, with 6 bases between. This CDR3 is built from 11 residues. CDR3 nucleotides: TGTGCCAGCAGTTTAGGGAATGAGCAGTTCTTC. Translating gives CASSLGNEQFF.

This clone has only one observation. J is TRBJ1-1 and V is TRBV2; possibly TRBD1 for D (5 bases). With 8 bases removed from V and 4 bases from J, the gap between germline ends came to 8 bases. The V gene's germline CDR1 is SNHLY and CDR2 FYNNEI. This CDR3 has 11 amino acids. The CDR3 here is CASLTATEAFF. CDR3 in DNA: TGTGCCAGCCTGACAGCCACTGAAGCTTTCTTT.

In this sample, this clone turned up once. The chain's CDR3 is CASSISGNTEAFF. CDR3 sequence (DNA): TGTGCCAGTAGTATCTCAGGGAACACTGAAGCTTTCTTT. The chain combines TRBV19 with TRBJ1-1; no firm D call. V lost 3 bases, J lost 1 base, and 6 bases lay in between. The CDR3 length is 13 residues. Germline CDR1 LNHDA, CDR2 SQIVND (reference sequence).

The chain recombines TRBV7-9 with TRBJ1-5, with 7 bases lining up with TRBD1. Germline V gene data show CDR1 as SEHNR and CDR2 as FQNEAQ (reference sequence). This CDR3 is 16 amino acids long. With 0 bases clipped from V and 3 bases from J, the junction kept 5 bases outside the gene matches. The CDR3, as DNA: TGTGCCAGCAGCTTAGCTGGGGACAGCCCCAATCAGCCCCAGCATTTT. This sequence encodes CASSLAGDSPNQPQHF. Full variable domain (rest looked up from reference TRBV7-9 and TRBJ1-5): DTGVSQNPRHKITKRGQNVTFRCDPISEHNRLYWYRQTLGQGPEFLTYFQNEAQLEKSRLLSDRFSAERPKGSFSTLEIQRTEQGDSAMYLCASSLAGDSPNQPQHFGDGTRLSIL.

This clone occurred a few times. V is TRBV5-1 and J is TRBJ1-5; D not resolved. Trimming stripped 5 bases from V and 2 bases from J, with 14 bases between. This CDR3 region has 15 residues. The germline V gene has CDR1 SGHRS and CDR2 YFSETQ. CDR3 DNA: TGCGCCAGCAGGCATGGACCAGAAGGCAATCAGCCCCAGCATTTT. Amino acids: CASRHGPEGNQPQHF.

The rearrangement uses TRBV15 and TRBJ1-1; a possible D gene is TRBD1 (5 bases). The V end was cut by 0 bases, the J end by 10 bases, with 21 bases between. The germline CDR1 and CDR2 sequences are LNHNV and YYDKDF (reference sequence). The CDR3 extends over 16 amino acids. DNA of the CDR3: TGTGCCACCAGCAGAGATTTCCAGGGCGGTGGAGAGGGAGCTTTCTTT. It codes for CATSRDFQGGGEGAFF. Based on the CDR3 plus reference TRBV15 and TRBJ1-1, the full variable domain is DAMVIQNPRYQVTQFGKPVTLSCSQTLNHNVMYWYQQKSSQAPKLLFHYYDKDFNNEADTPDNFQSRRPNTSFCFLDIRSPGLGDTAMYLCATSRDFQGGGEGAFFGQGTRLTVV.